Below are 25 T cell receptor beta chains sequenced from a single sample in a study of CD8+ T cells in alopecia areata. RNA, once extracted, was reverse transcribed into cDNA for use as the sequencing template. TCRdb's copy holds only in-frame clones and misses some; the assay was immunoSEQ multiplex PCR. The data hold 130,000 to 150,000 clones, with 51% observed a single time. The sample here was CD4+ T cells sorted from blood, taken at week 0. Receptors originate from a human donor with alopecia areata.

This sequence joins TRBV27 and TRBJ2-3; 7 bases are a match to TRBD1. Per the germline V gene, CDR1 is MNHEY and CDR2 is SMNVEV (reference sequence). Trimming removed 8 bases from V and 0 bases from J; junction bases left unmatched: 11. CDR3 length equals 16 residues. The CDR3 DNA reads TGTGCCAGCTGCTCCCTGGGACAGTCTAGCACAGATACGCAGTATTTT. Translation: CASCSLGQSSTDTQYF.

The CDR3 coding sequence is TGTGCCAGCAGCCAGCAAAGCGAGCAGTACTTC. Protein product: CASSQQSEQYF. V and J are TRBV4-2 and TRBJ2-7; D uncertain. V lost 3 bases and J lost 6, with 6 bases in between. The CDR3 is made up of 11 amino acids. CDR1 and CDR2 from the germline V gene are LGHNA and YNFKEQ.

The sample holds a few counts of this clone. This sequence joins TRBV6-1 and TRBJ1-1; the D gene is possibly TRBD1 (5 bases). Per germline, CDR1 MNHNS and CDR2 SASEGT. The CDR3 runs 15 residues. The germline V and J ends were trimmed by 4 bases and 3 bases, with 15 bases remaining between them. CDR3 bases: TGTGCCAGCAGTGGCCCTAGGGGATCCGACACTGAAGCTTTCTTT. As protein: CASSGPRGSDTEAFF.

The V and J genes are TRBV29-1 and TRBJ2-3, with no clear D. CDR3 length equals 10 residues. Per the germline V gene, CDR1 is SQVTM and CDR2 is ANQGSEA. The CDR3 here is CSVDTDTQYF. The CDR3 DNA reads TGCAGTGTCGACACAGATACGCAGTATTTT.

The table lists this clone with a count of one. The chain joins TRBV27 to TRBJ2-2; a weak D match, TRBD1 (5 bases). V shed 6 bases and J shed 4 bases, with 15 bases lying between them. The germline gives CDR1 MNHEY, CDR2 SMNVEV (reference sequence). This CDR3 comprises 15 residues. The CDR3 region is CASRDMPLSTGELFF. The CDR3 DNA is TGTGCCAGCAGGGACATGCCTCTCTCCACCGGGGAGCTGTTTTTT.

CDR3 residues: CASSSTGTRVETQYF. The CDR3 DNA sequence: TGTGCCAGCAGCTCGACAGGGACGCGCGTGGAGACCCAGTACTTC. V and J are TRBV7-2 and TRBJ2-5, with 7 bases matching TRBD1. With V trimmed by 4 bases and J by 5 bases, 10 bases remained unmatched. Germline V lookup: CDR1 SGHTA, CDR2 FQGNSA. The CDR3 has 15 residues. Drawing the rest from reference TRBV7-2 and TRBJ2-5, the complete variable domain is GAGVSQSPSNKVTEKGKDVELRCDPISGHTALYWYRQSLGQGLEFLIYFQGNSAPDKSGLPSDRFSAERTGGSVSTLTIQRTQQEDSAVYLCASSSTGTRVETQYFGPGTRLLVL.

This sequence joins TRBV9 and TRBJ1-2; 9 positions agree with TRBD1. Germline CDR1 reads SGDLS; CDR2 reads YYNGEE. This CDR3 has 12 residues. V gave up 3 bases and J gave up 7 bases; unmatched junction bases: 1. The CDR3 protein is CASSEDRGGYTF. CDR3 in DNA: TGTGCCAGCAGCGAGGACAGGGGTGGCTACACCTTC. Complete variable domain (other parts from reference TRBV9 and TRBJ1-2): DSGVTQTPKHLITATGQRVTLRCSPRSGDLSVYWYQQSLDQGLQFLIQYYNGEERAKGNILERFSAQQFPDLHSELNLSSLELGDSALYFCASSEDRGGYTFGSGTRLTVV.

This chain joins TRBV2 and TRBJ1-4; 8 bases fit TRBD1. The CDR3 runs to 15 residues. CDR1 and CDR2 (germline): SNHLY, FYNNEI. Losses at the gene ends were 6 bases for V and 5 bases for J; bases not matched to a gene: 8. The CDR3 DNA is TGTGCCAGCAGCGGAGAACAGGGGGGAAATGAAAAACTGTTTTTT. Its translation: CASSGEQGGNEKLFF.

The rearrangement uses TRBV6-1 and TRBJ1-4; 7 bases are shared with TRBD1. Germline-derived CDR1 and CDR2 are MNHNS and SASEGT. Trimming cost V 5 bases and J 1 base; bases outside gene matches: 4. The CDR3 sequence is 15 residues long. Here the CDR3 reads CASSPQGRTNEKLFF. DNA for the CDR3: TGTGCCAGCAGTCCACAGGGGAGAACTAATGAAAAACTGTTTTTT.

This clone has only a few counts. This chain links TRBV9 with TRBJ2-3; 9 bases fit TRBD2. V lost 3 bases to trimming and J lost 3 bases; unmatched junction nucleotides: 11. The CDR3 sequence is 17 residues long. CDR1 SGDLS and CDR2 YYNGEE come from the germline V gene. Here the CDR3 DNA reads TGTGCCAGCAGCGCACCCCGTAGCGGGAGCGGGACAGATACGCAGTATTTT. It codes for CASSAPRSGSGTDTQYF.

V gene TRBV6-1 combines with J gene TRBJ1-3; D uncertain. The V end lost 1 base, the J end lost 2 bases, and 9 bases lay between the germline ends. CDR1 and CDR2 from the germline V gene are MNHNS and SASEGT. This CDR3 region has 15 residues. The DNA for the CDR3 is TGTGCCAGCAGTGAAGGGCAGGTGGCTGGAAACACCATATATTTT. The encoded protein is CASSEGQVAGNTIYF.

V is TRBV5-1 and J is TRBJ2-1, with 8 bases aligning to TRBD2. The CDR3 is 14 amino acids. J gave up 5 bases and V 4 bases, and 5 bases lay outside the gene matches. CDR1 is SGHRS and CDR2 is YFSETQ in the germline V gene. The CDR3 region is CASSDLAGNNEQFF. Here the CDR3 DNA reads TGCGCCAGCAGCGACCTAGCGGGCAACAATGAGCAGTTCTTC.

The rearrangement links TRBV20-1 to TRBJ2-7; D ambiguous. Germline V gene lookup returns CDR1 DFQATT and CDR2 SNEGSKA (reference sequence). This CDR3 is 11 amino acids long. Trimming cost V 1 base and J 11 bases, with 12 bases left between them. CDR3 coding DNA: TGCAGTGCTAGAGCCCTTACCAAGGAGTACTTC. This gives the protein CSARALTKEYF.

This chain uses TRBV29-1 with TRBJ1-1; D ambiguous. With 6 bases removed from V and 6 bases from J, the gap between germline ends came to 23 bases. The CDR3 spans 15 residues. The V gene's germline CDR1 is SQVTM and CDR2 ANQGSEA. The CDR3 DNA is TGCAGCGTCTCCCTTTTCGACCCAGGCTCACCTGAAGCTTTCTTT. It yields the protein CSVSLFDPGSPEAFF.

This CDR3 reads CASSTGLAGGPFYF. DNA of the CDR3: TGTGCCAGCAGTACAGGACTAGCGGGAGGGCCGTTCTATTTT. This chain links TRBV6-5 with TRBJ2-3; 15 bases map to TRBD2. CDR1 is MNHEY, CDR2 SVGAGI, per germline. With 5 bases clipped from V and 15 bases from J, the junction kept 9 bases outside the gene matches. The CDR3 totals 14 residues.

This clone has a handful of counts. The chain recombines TRBV7-9 with TRBJ1-3, with 8 bases aligning to TRBD1. CDR3 length equals 14 residues. With V trimmed by 6 bases and J by 4 bases, 5 bases remained unmatched. Germline loops: CDR1 SEHNR, CDR2 FQNEAQ (reference sequence). The CDR3 DNA reads TGTGCCAGCAGGGCCCGGGACAGGGGAAACACCATATATTTT. Encoded protein: CASRARDRGNTIYF. Full variable domain (remainder filled in from reference TRBV7-9 and TRBJ1-3): DTGVSQNPRHKITKRGQNVTFRCDPISEHNRLYWYRQTLGQGPEFLTYFQNEAQLEKSRLLSDRFSAERPKGSFSTLEIQRTEQGDSAMYLCASRARDRGNTIYFGEGSWLTVV.

About this clone itself: The junction does not match germline at one end; this may be a read error. The gene calls are TRBV7-7 and TRBJ2-5; D remains unclear. The germline V gene encodes CDR1 SSHAT and CDR2 FNYEAQ (reference sequence). The CDR3 covers 14 residues. The CDR3 DNA is TGTGCTAGCAGCACTACCGTGGGCCAAGAGACCCAGTACTTC. This gives the protein CASSTTVGQETQYF. The full variable domain, in which reference TRBV7-7 and TRBJ2-5 provide the parts outside the CDR3, is GAGVSQSPRYKVTKRGQDVTLRCDPISSHATLYWYQQALGQGPEFLTYFNYEAQPDKSGLPSDRFSAERPEGSISTLTIQRTEQRDSAMYRCASSTTVGQETQYFGPGTRLLVL.

This chain joins TRBV19 and TRBJ2-3; 9 bases are a match to TRBD2. The CDR3 is made up of 14 amino acids. V gave up 11 bases and J gave up 3 bases; unmatched junction bases: 9. From germline, CDR1 is LNHDA and CDR2 SQIVND (reference sequence). For the CDR3, the DNA is TGTGCCGCTAAGCGGGAGGCGGGAACAGATACGCAGTATTTT. This translates into CAAKREAGTDTQYF.

V gene TRBV30 combines with J gene TRBJ2-2, with a tentative D call TRBD1 (6 bases). The CDR3 is made up of 15 amino acids. The V end lost 8 bases, the J end lost 1 base, and 17 bases lay between the germline ends. The germline V gene encodes CDR1 GTSNPN and CDR2 SVGIG (reference sequence). CDR3 residues: CAQRAGAGNTGELFF. The DNA of the CDR3 is TGTGCCCAGAGGGCAGGGGCGGGGAACACCGGGGAGCTGTTTTTT.

The CDR3 loop is CASSEPGSDQPQHF. The CDR3 region has the DNA TGTGCCAGCAGTGAACCAGGGAGCGATCAGCCCCAGCATTTT. V gene TRBV25-1 combines with J gene TRBJ1-5, with D tentatively TRBD1 (5 bases). V was cut by 2 bases and J by 5 bases, with 10 bases left in between. The CDR3 contains 14 residues. Germline CDR1 is MGHDK and CDR2 is SYGVNS.

The chain recombines TRBV25-1 with TRBJ1-2; D is perhaps TRBD1 (6 bases). Germline V lookup: CDR1 MGHDK, CDR2 SYGVNS. With 7 bases removed from V and 5 bases from J, the gap between germline ends came to 17 bases. The CDR3 is made up of 14 amino acids. The CDR3 nucleotides read TGTGCCAGCATGACCGAGGGGACACCTTATGGCTACACCTTC. Encoded protein: CASMTEGTPYGYTF.

V usage is TRBV25-1 and J usage is TRBJ1-2; D is unclear. The CDR3 is 12 amino acids. V lost 3 bases and J 8 bases, leaving 10 bases between the germline ends. In germline, CDR1 is MGHDK, CDR2 SYGVNS. CDR3: CASSESPGGYTF. The CDR3 DNA follows: TGTGCCAGCAGTGAGTCACCGGGGGGCTACACCTTC.

The rearrangement joins TRBV11-2 to TRBJ1-2; a weak D match, TRBD1 (6 bases). The CDR3 sequence is 14 residues long. The V gene's germline CDR1 is SGHAT and CDR2 FQNNGV. V dropped 5 bases and J dropped 1 base, with 11 bases sitting between them. The CDR3 DNA reads TGTGCCAGCAGCCAAGGACAGAGTAACTATGGCTACACCTTC. Translation: CASSQGQSNYGYTF.

This chain joins TRBV11-2 and TRBJ2-7; 8 nucleotides match TRBD2. The length of the CDR3 is 14 residues. CDR1 and CDR2 from the germline V gene are SGHAT and FQNNGV. The ends lost 5 bases at V and 6 bases at J; junction bases unmatched: 9. DNA for the CDR3: TGTGCCAGCAGCATAGCGGGAATGATAGGCGAGCAGTACTTC. It encodes CASSIAGMIGEQYF.

The chain is built from TRBV30 and TRBJ1-1; no definite D call. The V and J ends lost 0 bases and 3 bases respectively, with 8 bases between them. The CDR3 covers 13 residues. The germline gives CDR1 GTSNPN, CDR2 SVGIG (reference sequence). In nucleotides, the CDR3 is TGTGCCTGGAGTGTAGTAGCGGACACTGAAGCTTTCTTT. Translation: CAWSVVADTEAFF.